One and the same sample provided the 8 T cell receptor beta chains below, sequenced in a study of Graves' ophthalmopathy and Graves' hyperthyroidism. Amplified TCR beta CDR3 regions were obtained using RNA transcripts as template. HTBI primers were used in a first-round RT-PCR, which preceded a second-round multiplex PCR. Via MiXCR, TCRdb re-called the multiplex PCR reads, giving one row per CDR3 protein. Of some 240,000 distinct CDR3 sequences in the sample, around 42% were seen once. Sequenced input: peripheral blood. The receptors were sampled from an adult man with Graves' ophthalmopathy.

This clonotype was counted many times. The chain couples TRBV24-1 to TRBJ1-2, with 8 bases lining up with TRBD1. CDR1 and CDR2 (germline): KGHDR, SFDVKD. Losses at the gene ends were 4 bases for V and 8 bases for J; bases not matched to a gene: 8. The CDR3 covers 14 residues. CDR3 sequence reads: CATSEQTGASGYTF. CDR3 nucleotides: TGTGCCACCAGTGAACAGACAGGGGCCAGCGGCTACACCTTC.

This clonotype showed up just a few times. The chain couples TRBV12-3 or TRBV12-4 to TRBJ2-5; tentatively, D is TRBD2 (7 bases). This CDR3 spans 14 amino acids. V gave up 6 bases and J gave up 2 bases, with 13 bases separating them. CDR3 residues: CASSVGGGQETQYF. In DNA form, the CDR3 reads TGTGCCAGCAGCGTAGGGGGGGGTCAAGAGACCCAGTACTTC.

CDR3 bases: TGTGCCAGCAGTGAAAGGACTAGCGGGACAGATACGCAGTATTTT. It is translated as CASSERTSGTDTQYF. This rearrangement joins TRBV2 to TRBJ1-5; 11 nucleotides align to TRBD2. TRBJ2-3 matches the DNA end more closely, so the J call is doubtful. Germline V gene sequence: CDR1 SNHLY, CDR2 FYNNEI. This CDR3 has 15 residues.

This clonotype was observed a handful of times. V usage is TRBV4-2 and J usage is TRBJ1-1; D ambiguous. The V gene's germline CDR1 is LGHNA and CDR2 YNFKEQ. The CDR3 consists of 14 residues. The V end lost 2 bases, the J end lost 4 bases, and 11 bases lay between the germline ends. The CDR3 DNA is TGTGCCAGCAGCCAATCCCCTGGTAGCACTGAAGCTTTCTTT. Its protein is CASSQSPGSTEAFF.

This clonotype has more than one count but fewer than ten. In DNA, the CDR3 is TGTGCCAGCAGCGTGCCGATCCCTGGGGAGCTGTTTTTT. As protein: CASSVPIPGELFF. The chain joins TRBV9 to TRBJ2-2; D remains unclear. V lost 2 bases and J 8 bases, leaving 10 bases between the germline ends. The CDR3 is 13 amino acids. The germline V gene encodes CDR1 SGDLS and CDR2 YYNGEE.

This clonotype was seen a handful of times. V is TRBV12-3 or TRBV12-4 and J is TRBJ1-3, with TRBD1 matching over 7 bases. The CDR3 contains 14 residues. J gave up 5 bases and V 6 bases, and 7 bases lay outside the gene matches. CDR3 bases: TGTGCCAGCAGCCCCAGACAGGGTCGAAACACCATATATTTT. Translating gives CASSPRQGRNTIYF.

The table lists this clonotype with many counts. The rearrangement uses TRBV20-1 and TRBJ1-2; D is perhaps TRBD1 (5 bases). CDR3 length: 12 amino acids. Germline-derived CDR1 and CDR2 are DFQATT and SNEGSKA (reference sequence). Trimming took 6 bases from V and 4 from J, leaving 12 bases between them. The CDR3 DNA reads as TGCAGTGCATACGGGACGGGCTATGGCTACACCTTC. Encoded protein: CSAYGTGYGYTF.

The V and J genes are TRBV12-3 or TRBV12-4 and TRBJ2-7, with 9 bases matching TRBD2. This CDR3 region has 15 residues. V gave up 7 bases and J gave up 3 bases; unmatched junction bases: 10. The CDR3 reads CASIASGAQFYEQYF. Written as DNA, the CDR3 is TGTGCCAGCATCGCTAGCGGGGCCCAATTCTACGAGCAGTACTTC.